The rows below give T cell receptor beta chains drawn from one sample of a study. Via MiXCR, TCRdb re-called the 5' RACE reads, giving one row per CDR3 protein. The sample yields 46,000 or so distinct CDR3 sequences, roughly 23% seen once. Material: Tregs sorted from a lymph node. The receptors stem from a female donor with breast cancer. CDR3s include the opening cysteine and the closing phenylalanine or tryptophan. The D gene is left open where the match is weak. A row's size may be missing; if present it is once, few, many or a size class.

>TRBD1|TRBV28|NA|TRBJ2-1|15
CASSPRGSDYNERFF
TGTGCCAGCAGTCCCAGGGGGAGCGATTACAATGAGCGGTTCTTC
>TRBD2|TRBV4-1|many|TRBJ2-7|15
CASSQAAGGRYEQYF
TGCGCCAGCAGCCAGGCAGCGGGAGGGCGTTACGAGCAGTACTTC
>NA|TRBV15|medium-sized|TRBJ2-7|15
CATSRGQDEIYEQYF
TGTGCCACCAGCAGAGGACAGGACGAAATATACGAGCAGTACTTC
>TRBD2|TRBV7-9|NA|TRBJ2-5|15
CASSSLGLAGETQYF
TGTGCCAGCAGCTCCCTGGGCCTAGCGGGAGAGACCCAGTACTTC
>NA|TRBV27|many|TRBJ2-2|16
CASSLWPGAISGELFF
TGTGCCAGCAGTTTATGGCCCGGGGCTATCTCCGGGGAGCTGTTTTTT
>NA|TRBV5-6|many|TRBJ1-2|13
CASSPGGFYGYTF
TGTGCCAGCAGCCCCGGGGGATTTTATGGCTACACCTTC
>TRBD2|TRBV28|few|TRBJ2-1|14
CASRPVAGGNEQFF
TGTGCCAGCAGGCCAGTAGCGGGAGGGAATGAGCAGTTCTTC
>NA|TRBV5-6|many|TRBJ1-4|12
CASSLDGEKLFF
TGTGCCAGCAGCTTGGACGGCGAAAAACTGTTTTTT
>NA|TRBV15|few|TRBJ2-1|16
CATSRLALSSYNEQFF
TGTGCCACCAGCAGACTAGCGTTGAGCTCCTACAATGAGCAGTTCTTC
>NA|TRBV25-1|NA|TRBJ1-1|13
CASSEIWGTEAFF
TGTGCCAGCAGTGAAATCTGGGGTACTGAAGCTTTCTTT
>NA|TRBV4-1|medium-sized|TRBJ1-6|16
CASSQAPGLTVSPLHF
TGCGCCAGCAGCCAGGCCCCAGGGTTAACGGTTTCACCCCTCCACTTT
>TRBD2|TRBV11-2|NA|TRBJ2-7|15
CASSLVPSGSNEQYF
TGTGCCAGCAGCTTAGTCCCTAGCGGGAGCAACGAGCAGTACTTC
>NA|TRBV21-1|few|TRBJ2-2|18
CASSKATGGGANTGELFF
TGTGCCAGCAGCAAAGCGACAGGGGGGGGGGCGAACACCGGGGAGCTGTTTTTT
>NA|TRBV27|few|TRBJ1-1|13
CASSLKLNTEAFF
TGTGCCAGCAGTTTAAAGCTAAACACTGAAGCTTTCTTT
>TRBD1|TRBV29-1|few|TRBJ2-7|13
CSASGQGVTEQYF
TGCAGCGCTTCGGGACAGGGGGTCACCGAGCAGTACTTC
>NA|TRBV6-1|NA|TRBJ2-1|17
CASSVRGGTGPYNEQFF
TGTGCCAGCAGCGTCCGAGGTGGGACTGGGCCATACAATGAGCAGTTCTTC
>TRBD2|TRBV6-1|many|TRBJ2-7|14
CASRRKAGGREQYF
TGTGCCAGCAGAAGGAAGGCGGGGGGTAGAGAGCAGTACTTC
>NA|TRBV7-9|few|TRBJ1-2|15
CASSPPGAQTRGYTF
TGTGCCAGCAGCCCACCGGGAGCACAAACGAGGGGCTACACCTTC
>TRBD1|TRBV7-3|NA|TRBJ1-1|14
CASSSQGGNTEAFF
TGTGCCAGCAGCTCTCAGGGGGGGAACACTGAAGCTTTCTTT
>NA|TRBV4-1|NA|TRBJ2-2|17
CASRLTPGRENTGELFF
TGCGCCAGCAGGTTAACCCCGGGACGGGAGAACACCGGGGAGCTGTTTTTT
>NA|TRBV27|few|TRBJ1-6|14
CASSPGTRNSPLHF
TGTGCCAGCAGCCCCGGGACACGTAATTCACCCCTCCACTTT
>NA|TRBV29-1|many|TRBJ2-1|15
CSVKTPGRRYNEQFF
TGCAGCGTTAAAACCCCAGGGAGGAGGTACAATGAGCAGTTCTTC
>NA|TRBV5-1|many|TRBJ2-7|13
CASSLGINYEQYF
TGCGCCAGCAGCTTGGGGATAAACTACGAGCAGTACTTC
>TRBD1|TRBV4-1|once|TRBJ2-1|21
CASSPRGGSGGGQGYYNEQFF
TGCGCCAGCAGCCCCCGGGGCGGTAGTGGGGGTGGACAGGGTTATTACAATGAGCAGTTCTTC
>NA|TRBV29-1|few|TRBJ1-3|14
CSVERRTTGNTIYF
TGCAGCGTTGAGCGCAGAACCACTGGAAACACCATATATTTT
>TRBD1|TRBV4-1|few|TRBJ2-7|16
CASSQATGQDQYEQYF
TGCGCCAGCAGCCAAGCAACCGGACAGGACCAGTACGAGCAGTACTTC
>TRBD2|TRBV5-1|few|TRBJ2-7|17
CASRAGLAGAGAYEQYF
TGCGCCAGCAGGGCGGGACTAGCGGGAGCAGGGGCCTACGAGCAGTACTTC
>TRBD2|TRBV6-1|NA|TRBJ2-1|15
CASSPGTSAYNEQFF
TGTGCCAGCAGCCCCGGGACTAGCGCTTACAATGAGCAGTTCTTC
>TRBD2|TRBV5-6|NA|TRBJ2-1|18
CASSPGLAGGITYNERFF
TGTGCCAGCAGCCCCGGACTAGCGGGAGGCATTACCTACAATGAGCGGTTCTTC
>NA|TRBV6-1|NA|TRBJ2-7|16
CASTGSGFSSSYEQYF
TGTGCCAGCACAGGGTCAGGGTTTTCTAGCTCCTACGAGCAGTACTTC
>NA|TRBV5-1|few|TRBJ1-2|13
CASSLEAAHGYTF
TGCGCCAGCAGCTTGGAGGCCGCCCATGGCTACACCTTC